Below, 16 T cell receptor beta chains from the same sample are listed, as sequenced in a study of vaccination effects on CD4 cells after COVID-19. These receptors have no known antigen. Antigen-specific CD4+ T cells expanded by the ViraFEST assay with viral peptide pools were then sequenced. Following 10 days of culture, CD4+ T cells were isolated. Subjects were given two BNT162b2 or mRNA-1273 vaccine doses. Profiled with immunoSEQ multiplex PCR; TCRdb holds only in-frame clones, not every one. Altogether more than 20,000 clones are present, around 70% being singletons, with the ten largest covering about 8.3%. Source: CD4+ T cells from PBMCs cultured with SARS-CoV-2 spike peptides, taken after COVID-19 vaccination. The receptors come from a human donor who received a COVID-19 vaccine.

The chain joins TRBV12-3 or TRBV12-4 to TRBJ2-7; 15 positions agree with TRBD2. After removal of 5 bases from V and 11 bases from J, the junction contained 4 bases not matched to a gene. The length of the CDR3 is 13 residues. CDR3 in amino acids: CASSGGTSGRKYF. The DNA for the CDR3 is TGTGCCAGCAGTGGTGGGACTAGCGGGAGGAAGTACTTC.

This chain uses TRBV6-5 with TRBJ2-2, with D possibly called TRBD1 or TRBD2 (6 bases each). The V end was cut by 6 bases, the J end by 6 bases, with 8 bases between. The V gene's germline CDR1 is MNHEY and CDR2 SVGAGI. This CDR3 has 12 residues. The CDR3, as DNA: TGTGCCAGCAGAGGGGGGTCCGGGGAGCTGTTTTTT. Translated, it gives CASRGGSGELFF.

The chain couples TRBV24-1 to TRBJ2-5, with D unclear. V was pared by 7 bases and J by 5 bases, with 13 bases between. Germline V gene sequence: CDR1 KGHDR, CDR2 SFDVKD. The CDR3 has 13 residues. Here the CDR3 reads CATSGLGSETQYF. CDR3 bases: TGTGCCACCAGCGGTCTAGGTAGTGAGACCCAGTACTTC.

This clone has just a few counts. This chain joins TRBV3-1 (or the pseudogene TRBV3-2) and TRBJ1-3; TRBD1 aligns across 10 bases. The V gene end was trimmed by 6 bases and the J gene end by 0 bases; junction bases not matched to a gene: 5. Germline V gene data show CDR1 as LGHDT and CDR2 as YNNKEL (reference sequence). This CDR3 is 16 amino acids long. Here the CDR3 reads CASSRQGAHSGNTIYF. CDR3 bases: TGTGCCAGCAGTCGACAGGGGGCCCACTCTGGAAACACCATATATTTT.

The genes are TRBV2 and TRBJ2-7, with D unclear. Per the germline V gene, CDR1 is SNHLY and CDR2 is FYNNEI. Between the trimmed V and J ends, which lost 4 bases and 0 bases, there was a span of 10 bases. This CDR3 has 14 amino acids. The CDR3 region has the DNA TGTGCCAGCAGTGTGGGTCAGAGCTCCTACGAGCAGTACTTC. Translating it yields CASSVGQSSYEQYF.

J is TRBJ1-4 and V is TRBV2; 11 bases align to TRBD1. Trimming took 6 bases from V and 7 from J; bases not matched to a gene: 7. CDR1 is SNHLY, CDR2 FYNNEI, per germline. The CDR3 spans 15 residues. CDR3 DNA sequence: TGTGCCAGCAGACTCCCCGGGACAGGGGGTGAAAAACTGTTTTTT. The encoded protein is CASRLPGTGGEKLFF.

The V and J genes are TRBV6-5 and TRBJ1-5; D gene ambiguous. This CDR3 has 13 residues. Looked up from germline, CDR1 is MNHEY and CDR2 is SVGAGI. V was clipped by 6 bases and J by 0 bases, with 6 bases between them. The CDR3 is CASRINSNQPQHF. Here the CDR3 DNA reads TGTGCCAGCAGGATCAATAGCAATCAGCCCCAGCATTTT.

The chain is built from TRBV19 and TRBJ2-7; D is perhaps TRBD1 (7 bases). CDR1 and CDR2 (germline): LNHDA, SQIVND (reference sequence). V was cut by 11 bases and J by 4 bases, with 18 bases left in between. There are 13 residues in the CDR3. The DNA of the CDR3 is TGTGCCCTACAGGGGAGGCTATGGTACGAGCAGTACTTC. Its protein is CALQGRLWYEQYF.

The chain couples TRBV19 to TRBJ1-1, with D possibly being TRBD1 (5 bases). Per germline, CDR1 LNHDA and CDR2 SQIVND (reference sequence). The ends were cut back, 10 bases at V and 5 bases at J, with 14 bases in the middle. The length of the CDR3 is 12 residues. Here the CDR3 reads CATRGGVTEAFF. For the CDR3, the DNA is TGTGCCACGCGCGGAGGGGTAACTGAAGCTTTCTTT.

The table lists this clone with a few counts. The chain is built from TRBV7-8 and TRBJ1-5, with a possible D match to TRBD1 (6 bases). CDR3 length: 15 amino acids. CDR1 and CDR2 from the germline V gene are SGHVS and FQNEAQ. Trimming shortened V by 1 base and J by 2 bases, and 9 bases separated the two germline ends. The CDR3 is CASSLVSGGNQPQHF. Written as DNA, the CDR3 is TGTGCCAGCAGCTTAGTTTCAGGGGGCAATCAGCCCCAGCATTTT.

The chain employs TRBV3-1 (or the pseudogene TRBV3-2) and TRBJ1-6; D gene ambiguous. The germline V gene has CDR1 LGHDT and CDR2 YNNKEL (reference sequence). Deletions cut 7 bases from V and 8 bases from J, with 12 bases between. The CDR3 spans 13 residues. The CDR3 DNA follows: TGTGCCAGCACCATAGGGTATCATTCACCCCTCCACTTT. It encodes CASTIGYHSPLHF.

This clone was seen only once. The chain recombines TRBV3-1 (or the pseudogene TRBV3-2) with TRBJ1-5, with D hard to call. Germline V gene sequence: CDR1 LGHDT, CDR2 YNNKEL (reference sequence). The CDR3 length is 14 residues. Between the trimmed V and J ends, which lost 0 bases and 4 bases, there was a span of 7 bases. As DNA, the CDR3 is TGTGCCAGCAGCCAAGACAGTACTAATCAGCCCCAGCATTTT. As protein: CASSQDSTNQPQHF.

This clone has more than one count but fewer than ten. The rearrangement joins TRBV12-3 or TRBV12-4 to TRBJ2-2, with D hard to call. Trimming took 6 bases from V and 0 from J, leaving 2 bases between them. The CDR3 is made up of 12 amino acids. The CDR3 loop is CASRTNTGELFF. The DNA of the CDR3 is TGTGCCAGCAGGACGAACACCGGGGAGCTGTTTTTT.

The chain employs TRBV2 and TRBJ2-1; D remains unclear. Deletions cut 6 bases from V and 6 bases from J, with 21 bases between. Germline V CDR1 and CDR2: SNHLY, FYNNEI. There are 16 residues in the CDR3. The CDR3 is CASRTTETSVPNEQFF. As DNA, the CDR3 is TGTGCCAGCAGAACGACTGAAACTTCAGTACCCAATGAGCAGTTCTTC.

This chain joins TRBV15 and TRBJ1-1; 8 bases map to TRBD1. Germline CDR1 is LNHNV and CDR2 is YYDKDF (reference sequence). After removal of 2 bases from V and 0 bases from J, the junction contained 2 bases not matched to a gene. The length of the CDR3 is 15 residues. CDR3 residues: CATSRRTGLNTEAFF. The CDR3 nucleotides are TGTGCCACCAGCAGACGGACAGGGCTGAACACTGAAGCTTTCTTT.

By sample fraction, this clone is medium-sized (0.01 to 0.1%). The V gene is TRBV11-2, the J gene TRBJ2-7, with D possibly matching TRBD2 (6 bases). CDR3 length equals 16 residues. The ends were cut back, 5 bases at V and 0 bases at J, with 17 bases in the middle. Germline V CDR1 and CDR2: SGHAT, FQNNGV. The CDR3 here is CASSRNPPGLSYEQYF. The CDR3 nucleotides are TGTGCCAGCAGCCGCAACCCCCCGGGACTCTCCTACGAGCAGTACTTC.